A single sample is the source of the 22 T cell receptor beta chains below, sequenced in a study of blood T cell repertoires in COVID-19. TCRdb keeps only in-frame clones here, not all; method: immunoSEQ multiplex PCR. The repertoire has under 130,000 clones, roughly 85% of them found once; the top ten carry approximately 2.1%. Sample: peripheral blood. These receptor sequences come from a human donor in a cohort sampled during active COVID-19.

The rearrangement uses TRBV6-2 or TRBV6-3 and TRBJ2-5, with no clear D. CDR3 size: 11 residues. Germline V gene sequence: CDR1 MNHEY, CDR2 SVGEGT. V shed 3 bases and J shed 4 bases, with 3 bases lying between them. The CDR3 spells CASSYRETQYF. DNA for the CDR3: TGTGCCAGCAGTTATCGAGAGACCCAGTACTTC.

This chain uses TRBV4-3 with TRBJ2-3; no definite D call. In germline, CDR1 is LGHNA, CDR2 YSLEER. CDR3 size: 15 residues. V was clipped by 1 base and J by 2 bases, with 10 bases between them. The DNA of the CDR3 is TGCGCCAGCAGCCAAGGTCTACTGTACACAGATACGCAGTATTTT. It specifies CASSQGLLYTDTQYF.

The chain combines TRBV2 with TRBJ2-3; 10 positions match TRBD2. Losses at the gene ends were 6 bases for V and 1 base for J; bases not matched to a gene: 10. Germline CDR1 reads SNHLY; CDR2 reads FYNNEI. There are 17 residues in the CDR3. The CDR3 DNA sequence: TGTGCCAGCAGCTTCCCTAGCGGGGGACCCCGCACAGATACGCAGTATTTT. It is translated as CASSFPSGGPRTDTQYF.

The gene calls are TRBV7-8 and TRBJ1-1; D might be TRBD1 (6 bases). Trimming took off 1 base at V and 7 bases at J, with 10 bases between the two ends. In germline, CDR1 is SGHVS, CDR2 FQNEAQ. The CDR3 totals 13 residues. The DNA of the CDR3 is TGTGCCAGCAGCTTAGGGGGGCGAGTTGAAGCTTTCTTT. It is translated as CASSLGGRVEAFF.

This rearrangement joins TRBV7-9 to TRBJ1-2, with 8 bases matching TRBD1. The CDR3 has 15 residues. Germline V gene sequence: CDR1 SEHNR, CDR2 FQNEAQ (reference sequence). Trimming at V came to 4 bases and at J to 5 bases, leaving 9 bases not matched to a gene. CDR3: CASSYSARTGYGYTF. The CDR3 DNA reads TGTGCCAGCAGCTATTCAGCCAGGACAGGGTATGGCTACACCTTC. Drawing the rest from reference TRBV7-9 and TRBJ1-2, the complete variable domain is DTGVSQNPRHKITKRGQNVTFRCDPISEHNRLYWYRQTLGQGPEFLTYFQNEAQLEKSRLLSDRFSAERPKGSFSTLEIQRTEQGDSAMYLCASSYSARTGYGYTFGSGTRLTVV.

The chain employs TRBV18 and TRBJ1-1; TRBD1 agrees at 9 bases. V lost 2 bases, J lost 4 bases, and 8 bases stayed unmatched. This CDR3 has 16 residues. The germline V gene encodes CDR1 KGHSH and CDR2 LQKENI. CDR3 residues: CASSPGTGSGSTEAFF. The DNA for the CDR3 is TGTGCCAGCTCACCAGGGACAGGGAGTGGGAGCACTGAAGCTTTCTTT.

This chain uses TRBV14 with TRBJ1-1, with D hard to call. V was shortened by 0 bases and J by 9 bases, with 8 bases between the two germline ends. The CDR3 is 12 residues long. CDR1 is SGHDN, CDR2 FVKESK, per germline. The CDR3 coding sequence is TGTGCCAGCAGCCAAGATCGGACTAAAGCTTTCTTT. As protein: CASSQDRTKAFF.

The rearrangement uses TRBV6-5 and TRBJ1-1; TRBD1 is a possible D gene (5 bases). The germline gives CDR1 MNHEY, CDR2 SVGAGI. Trimming removed 6 bases from V and 2 bases from J, with 13 bases in between. The CDR3 extends over 14 amino acids. CDR3 sequence: CASSRLGLNTEAFF. Written as DNA, the CDR3 is TGTGCCAGCAGCCGATTGGGACTCAACACTGAAGCTTTCTTT.

This chain links TRBV4-3 with TRBJ1-1; 8 positions agree with TRBD1. The CDR3 sequence is 14 residues long. Germline CDR1 is LGHNA and CDR2 is YSLEER. V was clipped by 0 bases and J by 6 bases; unmatched bases: 3. CDR3 nucleotide sequence: TGCGCCAGCAGCCAAGATCAGGGGGCCGCTGAAGCTTTCTTT. Residues: CASSQDQGAAEAFF.

This chain connects TRBV11-1 to TRBJ2-5; a possible D gene is TRBD1 (5 bases). CDR1 is SGHAT and CDR2 is FQDESV in the germline V gene (reference sequence). The CDR3 sequence is 14 residues long. The ends were cut back, 5 bases at V and 4 bases at J, with 14 bases in the middle. CDR3 nucleotide sequence: TGTGCCAGCAGCGCCCAGACAGCCGGAGAGACCCAGTACTTC. It codes for CASSAQTAGETQYF.

This chain connects TRBV21-1 to TRBJ1-5; no DNA check was done on the table's D call, TRBD1. TRBV21-1 is classified as a pseudogene. This CDR3 contains 20 residues. CDR3 sequence (DNA): TGTGCCAGCAGCGGTCACCTTCGCCAGAAAGGGACAGGGAGCAATCAGCCCCAGCATTTT. It yields the protein CASSGHLRQKGTGSNQPQHF.

Here the CDR3 DNA reads TGTGCCAGCAGTTACCAAGCTAGCACAGATACGCAGTATTTT. Protein sequence: CASSYQASTDTQYF. The chain couples TRBV6-6 to TRBJ2-3; D unclear. CDR3 length equals 14 residues. V lost 2 bases to trimming and J lost 0 bases, with 6 bases between them. The V gene's germline CDR1 is MNHNY and CDR2 SVGAGI (reference sequence).

The rearrangement uses TRBV5-1 and TRBJ2-3; a weak D match, TRBD2 (6 bases). Trimming left V 0 bases short and J 2 bases short, with 16 bases between. Germline-derived CDR1 and CDR2 are SGHRS and YFSETQ. This CDR3 is built from 17 residues. The CDR3 spells CASSLAGSGAVTDTQYF. The DNA of the CDR3 is TGCGCCAGCAGCTTGGCCGGGAGCGGAGCGGTCACAGATACGCAGTATTTT.

The rearrangement links TRBV25-1 to TRBJ1-5, with unresolved D. The CDR3 length is 14 residues. V was clipped by 3 bases and J by 5 bases, with 11 bases between them. Germline V gives CDR1 MGHDK, CDR2 SYGVNS. DNA for the CDR3: TGTGCCAGCAGTGAGGCGGGGTCCTATCAGCCCCAGCATTTT. This sequence encodes CASSEAGSYQPQHF.

The chain couples TRBV6-1 to TRBJ2-4; tentatively, D is TRBD1 (6 bases). Germline lookup yields CDR1 MNHNS and CDR2 SASEGT. V shed 3 bases and J shed 9 bases, with 18 bases lying between them. CDR3 length equals 15 residues. The CDR3 coding sequence is TGTGCCAGCAGTGAGGCAGGGGTCACCCAAGTCATTCAGTACTTC. It codes for CASSEAGVTQVIQYF.

The chain joins TRBV19 to TRBJ1-2; D perhaps matches TRBD1 (6 bases). This CDR3 contains 14 residues. Germline assignment: CDR1 LNHDA and CDR2 SQIVND (reference sequence). Trimming cost V 6 bases and J 3 bases, with 14 bases left between them. The CDR3 spells CASRAPGGYYGYTF. CDR3 DNA sequence: TGTGCCAGTAGGGCCCCGGGGGGCTACTATGGCTACACCTTC.

V usage is TRBV7-9 and J usage is TRBJ1-1; tentatively, D is TRBD1 (6 bases). The V end was cut by 5 bases, the J end by 1 base, with 17 bases between. Germline CDR1 SEHNR, CDR2 FQNEAQ (reference sequence). The CDR3 covers 16 residues. The CDR3 DNA follows: TGTGCCAGCAGCCCAATGGGGGCCCCAGAGAACACTGAAGCTTTCTTT. Amino acid sequence: CASSPMGAPENTEAFF.

CDR3 DNA sequence: TGTGCCAGCAGCTGGGACCTAGCGAGAGGTTCCATGAACACTGAAGCTTTCTTT. Amino acids: CASSWDLARGSMNTEAFF. J is TRBJ1-1 and V is TRBV7-6, with D perhaps TRBD1 (5 bases). Germline V gives CDR1 SGHVS, CDR2 FNYEAQ. V lost 4 bases and J 0 bases, leaving 21 bases between the germline ends. CDR3 length: 18 amino acids.

This sequence joins TRBV7-3 and TRBJ1-1, with D unresolved. Trimming took off 5 bases at V and 3 bases at J, with 10 bases between the two ends. The CDR3 contains 13 residues. CDR1 and CDR2 from the germline V gene are SGHTA and FQGTGA. The CDR3 DNA is TGTGCCAGCAGCGCCGGGGAATACACTGAAGCTTTCTTT. Translation gives CASSAGEYTEAFF.

The gene calls are TRBV28 and TRBJ1-2; no clear D gene. CDR1 and CDR2 from the germline V gene are MDHEN and SYDVKM. Trimming shortened V by 4 bases and J by 3 bases, and 9 bases separated the two germline ends. The CDR3 runs to 13 residues. This CDR3 is CASSSVADYGYTF. CDR3 nucleotide sequence: TGTGCCAGCAGTTCAGTGGCGGACTATGGCTACACCTTC.

The chain couples TRBV12-5 to TRBJ2-5; the match to TRBD1 covers 7 bases. Germline trimming cut 6 bases from V and 7 bases from J; bases unmatched to any gene: 8. The CDR3 length is 13 residues. The germline gives CDR1 LGHNT, CDR2 FRNRAP. CDR3 in DNA: TGTGCTAGTGGCGACAGGGCCCGGCGGACCCAGTACTTC. Its protein is CASGDRARRTQYF.

This clone was counted only a few times. This chain connects TRBV19 to TRBJ1-1, with 7 bases matching TRBD1. CDR1 and CDR2 from the germline V gene are LNHDA and SQIVND (reference sequence). The CDR3 loop spans 15 amino acids. V shed 7 bases and J 2 bases; nucleotides not matched to a gene: 10. CDR3 loop: CASKRGDSINTEAFF. The CDR3 region has the DNA TGTGCCAGTAAGCGGGGGGACAGTATTAACACTGAAGCTTTCTTT.